The T cell receptor beta chain described here comes from a study of PD-L1 blockade in urothelial cancer. This CDR3 has 16 amino acids. Germline V gives CDR1 MDHEN, CDR2 SYDVKM. The V gene lost 4 bases and the J gene lost 4 bases, with 19 bases spanning the gap. TCRdb keeps only in-frame clones here, not all; method: immunoSEQ multiplex PCR. The sample consists of more than 70,000 clones, about 88% of them appearing once. This sequence was found in a man between 60 and 75 years old with urothelial cancer. The material sequenced was PBMCs, taken around atezolizumab (anti-PD-L1) treatment. The chain is built from TRBV28 and TRBJ2-5, with TRBD1 as a possible D gene (6 bases). The CDR3 spells CASSSLKTGRGETQYF. DNA of the CDR3: TGTGCCAGCAGTTCTCTGAAGACAGGACGGGGAGAGACCCAGTACTTC.